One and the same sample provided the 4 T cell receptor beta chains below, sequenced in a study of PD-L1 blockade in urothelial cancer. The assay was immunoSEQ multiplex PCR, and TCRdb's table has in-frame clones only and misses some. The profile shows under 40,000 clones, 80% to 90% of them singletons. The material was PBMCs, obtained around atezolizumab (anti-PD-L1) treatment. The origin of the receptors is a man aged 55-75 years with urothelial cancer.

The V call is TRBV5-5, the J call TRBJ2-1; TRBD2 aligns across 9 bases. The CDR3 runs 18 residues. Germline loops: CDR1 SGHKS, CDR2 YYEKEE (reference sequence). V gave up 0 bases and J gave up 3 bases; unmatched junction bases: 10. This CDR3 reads CASSLALLASGVYNEQFF. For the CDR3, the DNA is TGTGCCAGCAGCTTGGCTTTACTGGCTAGCGGGGTCTACAATGAGCAGTTCTTC.

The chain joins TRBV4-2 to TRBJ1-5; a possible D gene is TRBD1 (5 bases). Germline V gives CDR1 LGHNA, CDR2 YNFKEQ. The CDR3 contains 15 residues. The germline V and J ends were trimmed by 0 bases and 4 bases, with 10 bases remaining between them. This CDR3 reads CASSQDTAGNQPQHF. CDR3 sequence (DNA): TGTGCCAGCAGCCAAGATACGGCAGGGAATCAGCCCCAGCATTTT.

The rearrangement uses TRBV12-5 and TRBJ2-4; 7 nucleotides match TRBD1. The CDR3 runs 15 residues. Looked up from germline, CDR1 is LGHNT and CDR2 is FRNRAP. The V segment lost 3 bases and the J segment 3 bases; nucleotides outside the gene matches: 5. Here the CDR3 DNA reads TGTGCTAGTGGTTTTCAAGGGGGCTTCAAAAACATTCAGTACTTC. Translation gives CASGFQGGFKNIQYF.

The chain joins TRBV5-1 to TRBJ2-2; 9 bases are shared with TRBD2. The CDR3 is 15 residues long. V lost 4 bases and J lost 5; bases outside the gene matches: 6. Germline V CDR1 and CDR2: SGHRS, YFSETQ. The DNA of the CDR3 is TGCGCCAGCAGCCCGAGCGGGAGGCGGACCGGGGAGCTGTTTTTT. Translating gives CASSPSGRRTGELFF.